This T cell receptor beta chain was recovered during a study of blood T cell repertoires in COVID-19. V was trimmed by 1 base and J by 0 bases, leaving 11 bases between them. The CDR3 consists of 16 residues. The germline V gene encodes CDR1 MGHRA and CDR2 YSYEKL. This table comes from immunoSEQ multiplex PCR, and its TCRdb copy is limited to in-frame clones, with some not included. Among approximately 110,000 clones listed, roughly nine tenths were seen once. This rearrangement joins TRBV4-1 to TRBJ2-3; D gene uncertain. The sample was peripheral blood. This sequence originates from a woman of 80 years or more with acute or convalescent COVID-19. Here the CDR3 reads CASSQASATSTDTQYF. The CDR3 nucleotides are TGCGCCAGCAGCCAAGCCTCAGCGACTAGCACAGATACGCAGTATTTT.